Here is one T cell receptor beta chain with its context. The antigen remains undetermined. The data originate from a study of brain T cells in children with intractable seizures. The sequenced cases were selected for having the highest brain T cell transcript signatures. Before surgery, patients took at least one anti-epileptic drug. General study results and limits: Absence of clones before surgery may stem from lower sequencing depth. Only CDR3 sequence similarity suggested viral specificity, without known HCMV serostatus.

Method: immunoSEQ multiplex PCR; TCRdb's copy keeps in-frame clones and lacks some. The sample has around 1,500 clones; approximately 83% are singletons. CDR1 and CDR2 from the germline V gene are MNHEY and SMNVEV (reference sequence). CDR3 length: 14 residues. V was cut by 5 bases and J by 3 bases, with 14 bases left in between. The material was resected brain tissue, obtained at surgery. This sequence joins TRBV27 and TRBJ2-7, with D perhaps TRBD2 (6 bases). The TCR comes from a boy aged 5-17 years with focal cortical dysplasia and intractable seizures. CDR3 coding DNA: TGTGCCAGCAGTCCCGACCGGGGAGGCTACGAGCAGTACTTC. Translating it yields CASSPDRGGYEQYF.